This T cell receptor (beta chain) was identified during a study of T cells in Graves' hyperthyroidism and ophthalmopathy. Findings of the study overall: Blood also carried most thyroid clonotypes expanded above 0.001.

Concerning this clonotype itself: Its cognate antigen is unknown.

The CDR3 extends over 13 amino acids. Germline assignment: CDR1 SNHLY and CDR2 FYNNEI. Trimming removed 3 bases from V and 5 bases from J, with 10 bases in between. Amplification of TCR beta CDR3 regions was performed using RNA transcripts as template. The HTBI primer set was used in a first-round RT-PCR of the TCR CDR3. TCRdb processed the multiplex PCR reads anew with MiXCR; each CDR3 protein has one entry. The table records about 560,000 distinct CDR3 sequences, 16% of them present only once. The sequenced sample was blood. This TCR was recovered from a woman aged 18-29 years with Graves' hyperthyroidism. The rearrangement joins TRBV2 to TRBJ2-5, with D tentatively TRBD2 (5 bases). In DNA, the CDR3 is TGTGCCAGCAGTGATGACGGGGAGGAGACCCAGTACTTC. Residues: CASSDDGEETQYF.